Listed below are T cell receptor beta chains from one sample, sequenced in a study of identical twins. TCRdb called the 5' RACE reads again in MiXCR, with one record for every CDR3 protein. This sample has approximately 700,000 distinct CDR3 sequences; around 6.1% occur once, and the top ten carry about 1.8%. Sequencing was carried out using naive T cells sorted from blood. Source of these receptors: a man aged 18 to 30 in good health. Both conserved end residues are part of each CDR3. Fields, in order: V gene, clone size, D gene, CDR3 length, J gene, CDR3 protein, CDR3 DNA. A D gene is named only where the DNA matches it firmly. Part of the rows lack a size; the others show once, few, many or a class for expanded clones.

TRBV20-1,few,NA,13,TRBJ2-7,CSARVQGSYEQYF,TGCAGTGCTAGAGTGCAGGGTTCCTACGAGCAGTACTTC
TRBV7-9,NA,TRBD1,15,TRBJ1-1,CASSLDRGTYTEAFF,TGTGCCAGCAGCTTAGACAGGGGGACGTACACTGAAGCTTTCTTT
TRBV27,NA,TRBD2,16,TRBJ2-1,CASMQGTSGRWLEQFF,TGTGCCAGCATGCAGGGGACTAGCGGGAGGTGGCTTGAGCAGTTCTTC
TRBV2,few,TRBD1,17,TRBJ1-5,CASSDPNYRGGNQPQHF,TGTGCCAGCAGTGATCCCAATTACAGGGGTGGCAATCAGCCCCAGCATTTT
TRBV28,NA,NA,13,TRBJ2-1,CASSPPGRDEQFF,TGTGCCAGCAGTCCCCCGGGGCGGGATGAGCAGTTCTTC
TRBV27,few,NA,17,TRBJ1-2,CASSLSGLWGALYGYTF,TGTGCCAGCAGTTTATCCGGGTTATGGGGGGCCCTCTATGGCTACACCTTC
TRBV18,NA,TRBD1,20,TRBJ2-6,CASSPITRDRVNSGANVLTF,TGTGCCAGCTCACCAATCACCCGGGACAGGGTAAATTCTGGGGCCAACGTCCTGACTTTC
TRBV25-1,NA,NA,15,TRBJ2-1,CATNLWGLGSNEQFF,TGTGCCACCAACCTATGGGGGTTAGGGAGCAATGAGCAGTTCTTC
TRBV6-4,NA,TRBD2,16,TRBJ2-1,CASSDWASGLGYEQFF,TGTGCCAGCAGTGACTGGGCTAGCGGCCTTGGTTATGAGCAGTTCTTC
TRBV20-1,few,NA,16,TRBJ2-1,CSARVLRDSSYNEQFF,TGCAGTGCTAGAGTGTTGCGGGATAGCTCCTACAATGAGCAGTTCTTC
TRBV3-1,many,NA,14,TRBJ1-1,CASSWGAMNTEAFF,TGTGCCAGCAGTTGGGGTGCCATGAACACTGAAGCTTTCTTT
TRBV10-3,many,NA,13,TRBJ1-1,CAITGQLNTEAFF,TGTGCCATCACCGGACAGCTGAACACTGAAGCTTTCTTT
TRBV5-1,few,NA,14,TRBJ2-7,CASSLVRGPGEQYF,TGCGCCAGCAGCTTGGTGCGGGGGCCGGGAGAGCAGTACTTC
TRBV3-1,few,NA,14,TRBJ2-1,CASSRGGADNEQFF,TGTGCCAGCAGCCGTGGAGGGGCTGACAATGAGCAGTTCTTC
TRBV3-1,NA,NA,15,TRBJ2-3,CASSQVGSARDTQYF,TGTGCCAGCAGCCAAGTGGGTAGCGCTAGAGATACGCAGTATTTT
TRBV20-1,NA,TRBD2,16,TRBJ2-7,CSARDWGSGSFNEQYF,TGCAGTGCTAGAGATTGGGGTAGCGGGAGTTTCAACGAGCAGTACTTC
TRBV25-1,many,NA,12,TRBJ2-7,CASSPGRNEQYF,TGTGCCAGCAGTCCCGGGAGAAACGAGCAGTACTTC
TRBV28,many,NA,13,TRBJ1-2,CAVPGGANYGYTF,TGTGCCGTCCCGGGAGGGGCTAACTATGGCTACACCTTC
TRBV12-3/TRBV12-4,many,NA,14,TRBJ2-5,CASSSSGTSETQYF,TGTGCCAGCAGTTCAAGTGGGACATCGGAGACCCAGTACTTC
TRBV5-1,many,TRBD1,15,TRBJ2-1,CASSPAGQGWSEQFF,TGCGCCAGCAGCCCTGCGGGACAGGGGTGGAGTGAGCAGTTCTTC
TRBV10-3,many,NA,13,TRBJ2-3,CAISENTPDTQYF,TGTGCCATCAGTGAAAATACGCCAGATACGCAGTATTTT
TRBV27,NA,NA,11,TRBJ2-1,CASSYFGTLFF,TGTGCCAGCAGTTATTTCGGGACCCTGTTCTTC
TRBV24-1,NA,NA,16,TRBJ2-5,CATSDQPWRETGTQYF,TGTGCCACCAGTGACCAACCTTGGAGGGAGACTGGGACCCAGTACTTC
TRBV20-1,many,NA,15,TRBJ2-5,CSAPAPVAIKETQYF,TGCAGTGCCCCGGCGCCCGTAGCGATAAAAGAGACCCAGTACTTC
TRBV2,few,NA,14,TRBJ2-5,CARSTEEGPGTQYF,TGTGCCAGGTCGACTGAAGAAGGGCCGGGGACCCAGTACTTC
TRBV28,many,NA,12,TRBJ2-7,CATEKNRAEQYF,TGTGCCACCGAGAAAAACAGGGCCGAGCAGTACTTC
TRBV5-1,NA,TRBD2,16,TRBJ2-2,CASSFVAGAHTGELFF,TGCGCCAGCAGCTTTGTAGCGGGAGCCCACACCGGGGAGCTGTTTTTT
TRBV7-2,few,NA,14,TRBJ1-5,CASSSGYGNQPQHF,TGTGCCAGCAGCTCAGGATATGGCAATCAGCCCCAGCATTTT
TRBV24-1,NA,TRBD1,18,TRBJ1-4,CATSDFGQGDTTNEKLFF,TGTGCCACCAGTGATTTCGGTCAGGGGGATACAACTAATGAAAAACTGTTTTTT
TRBV12-3/TRBV12-4,many,NA,12,TRBJ2-5,CASSFGLMSQYF,TGTGCCAGCAGTTTTGGGTTAATGTCCCAGTACTTC
TRBV12-3/TRBV12-4,NA,TRBD2,16,TRBJ2-3,CASKALAGGPPDTQYF,TGTGCCAGCAAGGCACTAGCGGGAGGGCCCCCAGATACGCAGTATTTT
TRBV20-1,many,TRBD2,17,TRBJ2-3,CSARGTSGGGGTDTQYF,TGCAGTGCTAGAGGGACTAGCGGGGGAGGAGGCACAGATACGCAGTATTTT
TRBV9,NA,NA,16,TRBJ2-1,CASSPPPTRRDPEQFF,TGTGCCAGCAGCCCCCCCCCGACCCGCCGGGACCCCGAGCAGTTCTTC
TRBV12-3/TRBV12-4,many,TRBD1,17,TRBJ2-1,CASLRDRGPSSYNEQFF,TGTGCCAGCTTACGGGACAGGGGCCCCAGCTCCTACAATGAGCAGTTCTTC
TRBV4-1,few,TRBD2,18,TRBJ2-1,CASSQEGSGRSTYNEQFF,TGCGCCAGCAGCCAAGAGGGTAGCGGGAGATCGACCTACAATGAGCAGTTCTTC
TRBV5-1,few,TRBD2,15,TRBJ2-3,CASSFRLAGGDTQYF,TGCGCCAGCAGCTTTCGACTAGCGGGAGGAGATACGCAGTATTTT
TRBV6-1,many,TRBD1,15,TRBJ2-7,CASSTRPTGSDEQYF,TGTGCCAGCAGTACCCGGCCGACAGGGAGCGACGAGCAGTACTTC
TRBV19,many,TRBD2,15,TRBJ2-1,CASSVLAGFYNEQFF,TGTGCCAGTAGTGTACTAGCGGGTTTCTACAATGAGCAGTTCTTC
TRBV3-1,few,NA,16,TRBJ2-1,CASSSLGVGGSDEQFF,TGTGCCAGCTCCTCACTAGGTGTAGGGGGTAGCGATGAGCAGTTCTTC
TRBV5-5,many,NA,13,TRBJ1-1,CASSFGYWTEAFF,TGTGCCAGCAGCTTCGGATATTGGACTGAAGCTTTCTTT
TRBV11-2,many,NA,14,TRBJ2-3,CASSDDTSTDTQYF,TGTGCCAGCAGCGATGATACTAGCACAGATACGCAGTATTTT
TRBV15,many,NA,14,TRBJ2-3,CATSSRPITDTQYF,TGTGCCACCAGCAGCCGACCCATCACAGATACGCAGTATTTT
TRBV15,few,NA,16,TRBJ2-7,CATSRVRGGGSYEQYF,TGTGCCACCAGCAGAGTTAGGGGAGGGGGCTCCTACGAGCAGTACTTC
TRBV2,many,NA,14,TRBJ1-1,CASTWTALNTEAFF,TGTGCCAGCACCTGGACAGCTCTGAACACTGAAGCTTTCTTT
TRBV29-1,NA,NA,14,TRBJ1-1,CSVVDSPTNTEAFF,TGCAGCGTTGTGGACAGTCCCACAAACACTGAAGCTTTCTTT
TRBV6-1,few,NA,15,TRBJ1-1,CASSVTGGELREAFF,TGTGCCAGCAGTGTTACAGGAGGGGAACTGAGGGAAGCTTTCTTT
TRBV4-2,few,TRBD1,15,TRBJ2-7,CASSQVGQGFDEQYF,TGTGCCAGCAGCCAAGTTGGACAGGGGTTTGACGAGCAGTACTTC
TRBV7-6,many,TRBD1,15,TRBJ2-7,CASSRRQGSNYEQYF,TGTGCCAGCAGCCGCCGACAGGGGAGCAACTACGAGCAGTACTTC
TRBV6-2/TRBV6-3,NA,TRBD1,16,TRBJ2-1,CASRESAGQATNEQFF,TGTGCCAGCAGAGAATCCGCGGGACAGGCGACAAATGAGCAGTTCTTC
TRBV5-1,many,NA,16,TRBJ2-1,CASSKDSFHSYNEQFF,TGCGCCAGCAGCAAAGATTCTTTCCACTCCTACAATGAGCAGTTCTTC
TRBV12-3/TRBV12-4,few,NA,12,TRBJ1-1,CASSRNSLRAFF,TGTGCCAGCAGCCGGAACAGTTTGCGAGCTTTCTTT
TRBV6-5,few,NA,14,TRBJ2-3,CASSYIVGGDTQYF,TGTGCCAGCAGTTACATCGTCGGGGGAGATACGCAGTATTTT
TRBV12-3/TRBV12-4,many,NA,15,TRBJ2-3,CASAGLSGSTDTQYF,TGTGCCAGCGCCGGCCTCAGCGGGAGCACAGATACGCAGTATTTT
TRBV7-9,few,NA,15,TRBJ1-1,CASSHWDQGYTEAFF,TGTGCCAGCAGTCATTGGGATCAGGGGTACACTGAAGCTTTCTTT
TRBV20-1,many,TRBD2,12,TRBJ2-7,CSAAKRGYEQYF,TGCAGTGCTGCTAAGCGGGGCTACGAGCAGTACTTC
TRBV5-1,NA,NA,13,TRBJ2-5,CASSFIPQETQYF,TGCGCCAGCAGTTTTATTCCCCAAGAGACCCAGTACTTC
TRBV18,few,NA,14,TRBJ1-5,CASSPLLSNQPQHF,TGTGCCAGCTCACCACTTCTGAGCAATCAGCCCCAGCATTTT